These 13 T cell receptor beta chains originate from one sample sequenced in a study of blood T cell repertoires in COVID-19. This table comes from immunoSEQ multiplex PCR, and its TCRdb copy is limited to in-frame clones, with some not included. The sample carries fewer than 350,000 clones, approximately 90% recorded once. The sample consisted of PBMCs or T cells enriched from blood (not recorded which). These receptors were taken from a woman between 40 and 55 years old who had recovered from COVID-19.

This clone was detected only once. This rearrangement joins TRBV5-1 to TRBJ1-3; no clear D. The CDR3 totals 15 residues. V was clipped by 0 bases and J by 4 bases, with 11 bases between them. CDR1 and CDR2 (germline): SGHRS, YFSETQ. CDR3 sequence reads: CASSLEAGLGNTIYF. DNA for the CDR3: TGCGCCAGCAGCTTGGAGGCGGGCTTGGGAAACACCATATATTTT.

This clone was seen more than once but under ten times. V is TRBV4-3 and J is TRBJ2-7; tentatively, D is TRBD1 (5 bases). With 1 base removed from V and 2 bases from J, the gap between germline ends came to 12 bases. The CDR3 consists of 15 residues. Germline CDR1 and CDR2: LGHNA and YSLEER. The CDR3, as DNA: TGCGCCAGCAGCCAAGGTTTAGGGGTTGCCTACGAGCAGTACTTC. This encodes CASSQGLGVAYEQYF.

The chain links TRBV7-9 to TRBJ2-6; weak D call: TRBD1 (6 bases). Germline CDR1 SEHNR, CDR2 FQNEAQ (reference sequence). CDR3 length equals 16 residues. Trimming cost V 5 bases and J 1 base, with 12 bases left between them. CDR3 sequence: CASSRIQGSGANVLTF. The DNA for the CDR3 is TGTGCCAGCAGCCGCATACAGGGATCTGGGGCCAACGTCCTGACTTTC. Drawing the rest from reference TRBV7-9 and TRBJ2-6, the complete variable domain is DTGVSQNPRHKITKRGQNVTFRCDPISEHNRLYWYRQTLGQGPEFLTYFQNEAQLEKSRLLSDRFSAERPKGSFSTLEIQRTEQGDSAMYLCASSRIQGSGANVLTFGAGSRLTVL.

The rearrangement uses TRBV14 and TRBJ2-1, with 8 bases aligning to TRBD2. J gave up 7 bases and V 1 base, and 9 bases lay outside the gene matches. This CDR3 region has 16 residues. CDR1 is SGHDN and CDR2 is FVKESK in the germline V gene. In DNA form, the CDR3 reads TGTGCCAGCAGCCAAGTAGTACTAGCGGCGACGAATGAGCAGTTCTTC. Its translation is CASSQVVLAATNEQFF.

The chain has TRBV12-3 or TRBV12-4 and TRBJ1-1; D unclear. This CDR3 contains 12 residues. The ends were cut back, 4 bases at V and 6 bases at J, with 9 bases in the middle. As DNA, the CDR3 is TGTGCCAGCAGTTCCTCAGTGGCTGAAGCTTTCTTT. As protein: CASSSSVAEAFF.

J is TRBJ2-3 and V is TRBV28; 15 bases are a match to TRBD2. Germline V gene lookup returns CDR1 MDHEN and CDR2 SYDVKM. V was clipped by 6 bases and J by 4 bases; unmatched bases: 17. The CDR3 loop spans 20 amino acids. The chain's CDR3 is CASSLPTGTSGRYVADTQYF. The CDR3 bases are TGTGCCAGCAGCTTACCCACCGGGACTAGCGGGAGGTATGTTGCAGATACGCAGTATTTT.

V and J are TRBV6-6 and TRBJ2-6, with D possibly being TRBD1 (7 bases). CDR1 is MNHNY and CDR2 is SVGAGI in the germline V gene (reference sequence). Deletions cut 7 bases from V and 3 bases from J, with 13 bases between. The CDR3 has 15 amino acids. In DNA form, the CDR3 reads TGTGCCAGCAACGACCAGGGGGGTGGGGCCAACGTCCTGACTTTC. It translates to CASNDQGGGANVLTF.

The V call is TRBV7-3, the J call TRBJ2-5, with D perhaps matching TRBD1 (8 bases). The CDR3 totals 14 residues. From germline, CDR1 is SGHTA and CDR2 FQGTGA. V was pared by 6 bases and J by 4 bases, with 15 bases between. The DNA for the CDR3 is TGTGCCAGCAGTTTGACAGGGGAGGGAGAGACCCAGTACTTC. Amino acid sequence: CASSLTGEGETQYF.

The gene calls are TRBV7-3 and TRBJ1-1; no definite D call. V was shortened by 2 bases and J by 1 base, with 5 bases between the two germline ends. This CDR3 has 13 amino acids. The germline gives CDR1 SGHTA, CDR2 FQGTGA. CDR3 nucleotides: TGTGCCAGCAGCTTATGGCAGAACACTGAAGCTTTCTTT. It yields the protein CASSLWQNTEAFF.

The J gene is TRBJ2-3, the V gene TRBV24-1; TRBD2 agrees at 8 bases. Per the germline V gene, CDR1 is KGHDR and CDR2 is SFDVKD. Unmatched junction bases numbered 7, after V lost 6 bases and J lost 3 bases. The CDR3 loop spans 15 amino acids. The CDR3 loop is CATSLSGSGTDTQYF. The DNA for the CDR3 is TGTGCCACCAGTCTAAGCGGGAGTGGGACAGATACGCAGTATTTT.

This chain uses TRBV6-2 or TRBV6-3 with TRBJ1-4, with 11 bases fitting TRBD1. This CDR3 is 17 amino acids long. With V trimmed by 6 bases and J by 4 bases, 10 bases remained unmatched. Germline CDR1 is MNHEY and CDR2 is SVGEGT. This CDR3 reads CASSSPGQGVGNEKLFF. The CDR3 nucleotides read TGTGCCAGCAGCTCGCCGGGACAGGGGGTCGGTAATGAAAAACTGTTTTTT.

The chain couples TRBV19 to TRBJ1-2; TRBD1 is a possible D gene (5 bases). This CDR3 has 14 residues. Germline V lookup: CDR1 LNHDA, CDR2 SQIVND (reference sequence). V lost 6 bases and J 4 bases, leaving 15 bases between the germline ends. CDR3 sequence reads: CASSKDTRPYGYTF. As DNA, the CDR3 is TGTGCCAGTAGCAAGGACACCCGCCCCTATGGCTACACCTTC.

The J gene is TRBJ2-7, the V gene TRBV5-1; TRBD2 matches at 9 bases. This CDR3 is built from 15 residues. Trimming removed 3 bases from V and 2 bases from J; junction bases left unmatched: 6. Germline V gives CDR1 SGHRS, CDR2 YFSETQ. CDR3 DNA sequence: TGCGCCAGCAGCTCCCAGACTAGCGGAGCCTACGAGCAGTACTTC. It is translated as CASSSQTSGAYEQYF.